This T cell receptor beta chain was identified during a study of T cells in Graves' hyperthyroidism and ophthalmopathy. Graves' hyperthyroidism was deemed stable absent ophthalmopathy progression within 18 months. Uncontrolled infection, other autoimmune disease, pregnancy or lactation barred patients from enrollment. PBMCs were collected from an approximately 9.2 ml volume of fresh peripheral blood. The investigators amplified TCR beta CDR3 regions from RNA transcripts. The study used the HTBI primer set for a first-round RT-PCR of the TCR CDR3. TCRdb analysed the multiplex PCR reads with MiXCR anew, one entry per CDR3 protein. The table records a few hundred thousand distinct CDR3 sequences, around 14% of them present only once. This clonotype originated in a young woman with Graves' hyperthyroidism. The material sequenced was blood.

The CDR3, as DNA: TGTGCCATCAGAGGGACAGGGGCTAATGAAAAACTGTTTTTT. The encoded protein is CAIRGTGANEKLFF. The V call is TRBV10-3, the J call TRBJ1-4, with 10 bases identical to TRBD1. CDR1 is ENHRY, CDR2 SYGVKD, per germline. The CDR3 contains 14 residues. The ends lost 6 bases at V and 3 bases at J; junction bases unmatched: 1.